This T cell receptor (beta chain) was sequenced during a study of Graves' ophthalmopathy and Graves' hyperthyroidism. As for the study in general: Samples of peripheral blood were obtained at initial diagnosis, prior to treatment of any kind.

Germline CDR1 GTSNPN, CDR2 SVGIG (reference sequence). The CDR3 contains 14 residues. With 3 bases clipped from V and 4 bases from J, the junction kept 6 bases outside the gene matches. RNA served as the template for amplifying TCR beta CDR3 regions. RT-PCR was first run with HTBI primers, then multiplex PCR in a second round. TCRdb reprocessed the multiplex PCR reads via MiXCR and lists one record per CDR3 protein. The profile shows under 350,000 distinct CDR3 sequences, roughly 16% of them singletons. Every ophthalmopathy donor presented moderate-to-severe activity, CAS ≥3, NOSPECS ≥4 and duration under 3 months. Serum thyroxine and TRAb, along with clinical symptoms, thyroid ultrasound and orbital computed tomography, were what diagnosis relied on.

The sequence derives from an adult man with Graves' ophthalmopathy. The specimen sequenced was peripheral blood. The rearrangement joins TRBV30 to TRBJ1-2; 9 nucleotides align to TRBD1. CDR3 protein: CAWRYLDRGYGYTF. The CDR3 DNA reads TGTGCCTGGAGGTACTTGGACAGGGGCTATGGCTACACCTTC.